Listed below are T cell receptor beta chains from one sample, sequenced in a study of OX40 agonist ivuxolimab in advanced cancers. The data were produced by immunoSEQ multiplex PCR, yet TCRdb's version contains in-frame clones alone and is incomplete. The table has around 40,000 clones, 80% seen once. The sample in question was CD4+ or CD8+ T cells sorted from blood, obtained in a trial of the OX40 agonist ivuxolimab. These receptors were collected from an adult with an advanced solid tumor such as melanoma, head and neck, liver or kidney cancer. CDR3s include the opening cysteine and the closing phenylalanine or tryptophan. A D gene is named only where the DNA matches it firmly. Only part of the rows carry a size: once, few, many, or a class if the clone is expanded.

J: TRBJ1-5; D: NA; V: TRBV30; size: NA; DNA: TGTGCCTGGGGGGTCAATAGCAATCAGCCCCAGCATTTT; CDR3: CAWGVNSNQPQHF
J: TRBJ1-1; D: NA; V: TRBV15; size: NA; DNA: TGTGCCACCAGCAGAGAGGCTACGGGGACTGAAGCTTTCTTT; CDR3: CATSREATGTEAFF
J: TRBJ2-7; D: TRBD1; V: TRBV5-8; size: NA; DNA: TGTGCCAGCAGCTTTCGACAGGGCGGCGAGCAGTACTTC; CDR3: CASSFRQGGEQYF
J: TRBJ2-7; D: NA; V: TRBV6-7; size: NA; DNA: TGTGCCTTCTCCCGATCTAGCTCCTACGAGCAGTACTTC; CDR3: CAFSRSSSYEQYF
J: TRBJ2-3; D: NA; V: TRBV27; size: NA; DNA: TGTGCCAGCAGTGAAGTGGACCGGGATACGCAGTATTTT; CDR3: CASSEVDRDTQYF
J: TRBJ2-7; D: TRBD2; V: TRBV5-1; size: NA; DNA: TGCGCCAGCAGTCGATCTAGCGGAAACACCTACGAGCAGTACTTC; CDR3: CASSRSSGNTYEQYF
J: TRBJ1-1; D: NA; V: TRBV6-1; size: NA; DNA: TGTGCCAGCTCTTTCGGGAGGACTGAAGCTTTCTTT; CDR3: CASSFGRTEAFF
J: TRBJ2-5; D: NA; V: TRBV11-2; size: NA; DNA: TGTGCCAGCAGCTCCCCAGAGACCCAGTACTTC; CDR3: CASSSPETQYF
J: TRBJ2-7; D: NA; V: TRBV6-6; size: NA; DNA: TGTGCCAGCAGTTACCCAGGGGAAACCTACGAGCAGTACTTC; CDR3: CASSYPGETYEQYF
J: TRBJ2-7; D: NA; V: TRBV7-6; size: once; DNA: TGTGCCAGCAGCCCTTATGACGCCTACGAGCAGTACTTC; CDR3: CASSPYDAYEQYF